This paragraph covers one TCR beta chain sequence. Its matching antigen is unknown. This CDR3 region has 18 residues. Germline V gene data show CDR1 as SGDLS and CDR2 as YYNGEE. Trimming left V 4 bases short and J 3 bases short, with 26 bases between. It was healthy bone marrow donors who served as donors. Both 60 Vbeta primers and 13 Jbeta primers went into the PCR. Sequencing used immunoSEQ multiplex PCR; TCRdb keeps in-frame clones, though not all of them. In the table there are about 190,000 clones, 87% of which are singletons. This sample was included in a study of cytomegalovirus exposure and HLA in healthy donors. Study context: T cells numbering about 179 million yielded some 100 million unique TCR beta sequences in an earlier analysis.

Findings and caveats of the study: Through in vitro validation, a few CMV-associated chains were shown to be specific for CMV antigens.

The receptor was isolated from a man in his thirties or forties in good health and CMV-seronegative. The rearrangement links TRBV9 to TRBJ2-7; D might be TRBD2 (6 bases). The sequencing sample was made of PBMCs. CDR3 protein: CASSPRDGRFVRNYEQYF. For the CDR3, the DNA is TGTGCCAGCAGCCCCCGGGACGGGAGATTCGTAAGAAACTACGAGCAGTACTTC.